One and the same sample provided the 29 T cell receptor beta chains below, sequenced in a study of OX40 agonist ivuxolimab in advanced cancers. The assay was immunoSEQ multiplex PCR, and TCRdb's table has in-frame clones only and misses some. This table holds about 58,000 clones, 75% to 90% found once. Specimen: CD4+ or CD8+ T cells sorted from blood, collected in a trial of the OX40 agonist ivuxolimab. Receptors were obtained from an adult with an advanced solid tumor such as melanoma, head and neck, liver or kidney cancer.

This clone appeared once. CDR3 protein: CASSPGTAYGYTF. The CDR3 DNA reads TGTGCCAGCAGCCCCGGGACAGCCTATGGCTACACCTTC. The chain is built from TRBV11-3 and TRBJ1-2, with 7 bases lining up with TRBD1. Germline values: CDR1 SGHNT, CDR2 YENEEA. The CDR3 runs 13 residues. J gave up 4 bases and V 5 bases, and 4 bases lay outside the gene matches.

This sequence joins TRBV6-5 and TRBJ2-6; D not certain. The CDR3 is made up of 14 amino acids. Germline assignment: CDR1 MNHEY and CDR2 SVGAGI. Trimming removed 5 bases from V and 0 bases from J, with 5 bases in between. The CDR3 nucleotides read TGTGCCAGCAGTACAGCCTCTGGGGCCAACGTCCTGACTTTC. This translates into CASSTASGANVLTF.

J is TRBJ2-1 and V is TRBV2, with D uncertain. V was shortened by 4 bases and J by 6 bases, with 13 bases between the two germline ends. CDR1 is SNHLY and CDR2 is FYNNEI in the germline V gene. The length of the CDR3 is 14 residues. As DNA, the CDR3 is TGTGCCAGCAGTGGACCGGGCCAAGGCAATGAGCAGTTCTTC. Translated: CASSGPGQGNEQFF. Complete variable domain (other parts from reference TRBV2 and TRBJ2-1): EPEVTQTPSHQVTQMGQEVILRCVPISNHLYFYWYRQILGQKVEFLVSFYNNEISEKSEIFDDQFSVERPDGSNFTLKIRSTKLEDSAMYFCASSGPGQGNEQFFGPGTRLTVL.

This chain joins TRBV19 and TRBJ1-5, with D uncertain. CDR3 size: 14 residues. V gave up 5 bases and J gave up 2 bases, with 10 bases separating them. Germline CDR1 LNHDA, CDR2 SQIVND (reference sequence). CDR3 nucleotide sequence: TGTGCCAGTAGTGCCGTCGGTCGCAATCAGCCCCAGCATTTT. It specifies CASSAVGRNQPQHF.

The rearrangement uses TRBV7-3 and TRBJ2-3, with D perhaps given as TRBD1 or TRBD2 (5 bases each). CDR3 length: 15 amino acids. V shed 2 bases and J shed 1 base, with 10 bases lying between them. Germline V gene data show CDR1 as SGHTA and CDR2 as FQGTGA. CDR3 coding DNA: TGTGCCAGCAGCTTATTGGGGCGGGGCACAGATACGCAGTATTTT. Its translation: CASSLLGRGTDTQYF.

The chain couples TRBV7-5 to TRBJ2-5. TRBV7-5 corresponds to a pseudogene. The CDR3 has 14 amino acids. The CDR3 sequence is CARSSLGDEGGQYF. The CDR3 region has the DNA TGTGCCAGAAGCTCCCTTGGGGACGAAGGTGGCCAGTACTTC.

The J gene is TRBJ1-5, the V gene TRBV18; D is unclear. This CDR3 is 12 amino acids long. Germline lookup yields CDR1 KGHSH and CDR2 LQKENI. V was shortened by 0 bases and J by 7 bases, with 4 bases between the two germline ends. For the CDR3, the DNA is TGTGCCAGCTCACCACCGGGCCAGCCCCAGCATTTT. Amino acid sequence: CASSPPGQPQHF. The full variable domain, rest sourced from reference TRBV18 and TRBJ1-5, is NAGVMQNPRHLVRRRGQEARLRCSPMKGHSHVYWYRQLPEEGLKFMVYLQKENIIDESGMPKERFSAEFPKEGPSILRIQQVVRGDSAAYFCASSPPGQPQHFGDGTRLSIL.

The chain employs TRBV4-3 and TRBJ2-2, with D possibly matching TRBD1 (5 bases). Germline V lookup: CDR1 LGHNA, CDR2 YSLEER. There are 16 residues in the CDR3. The V and J ends lost 0 bases and 2 bases respectively, with 10 bases between them. The CDR3 DNA follows: TGCGCCAGCAGCCAAGAGCAGGGAACAAACACCGGGGAGCTGTTTTTT. As protein: CASSQEQGTNTGELFF.

The CDR3 nucleotides are TGTGCCAGCAGCCGTTTCGACAGGGGGCCCTCTGGAAACACCATATATTTT. Amino acid sequence: CASSRFDRGPSGNTIYF. J is TRBJ1-3 and V is TRBV7-8; TRBD1 matches at 10 bases. From germline, CDR1 is SGHVS and CDR2 FQNEAQ. The CDR3 covers 17 residues. V gave up 5 bases and J gave up 0 bases; unmatched junction bases: 7.

The chain is built from TRBV2 and TRBJ1-1; D gene ambiguous. This CDR3 region has 13 residues. The germline V and J ends were trimmed by 6 bases and 4 bases, with 12 bases remaining between them. CDR1 and CDR2 from the germline V gene are SNHLY and FYNNEI. CDR3 in amino acids: CASSLGGFTEAFF. The CDR3 DNA sequence: TGTGCCAGCAGCTTAGGTGGGTTCACTGAAGCTTTCTTT. The whole variable domain, remainder taken from reference TRBV2 and TRBJ1-1, is EPEVTQTPSHQVTQMGQEVILRCVPISNHLYFYWYRQILGQKVEFLVSFYNNEISEKSEIFDDQFSVERPDGSNFTLKIRSTKLEDSAMYFCASSLGGFTEAFFGQGTRLTVV.

The chain recombines TRBV7-2 with TRBJ2-5; possibly TRBD1 for D (6 bases). The better agreement between TRBJ2-7 and the DNA end casts doubt on the J call. CDR1 is SGHTA and CDR2 is FQGNSA in the germline V gene. The CDR3 consists of 15 residues. The CDR3, as DNA: TGTGCCAGCAGCTCAGGACAGAGAGTCTCCTACGAGCAGTACTTC. This sequence encodes CASSSGQRVSYEQYF.

About this clone: Other DNA sequences in the sample encode the same CDR3. The rearrangement joins TRBV6-5 to TRBJ1-6; D unclear. Trimming removed 0 bases from V and 6 bases from J, with 9 bases in between. The CDR3 extends over 15 amino acids. The germline CDR1 and CDR2 sequences are MNHEY and SVGAGI. The CDR3 is CASSYSGQLNSPLHF. CDR3 coding DNA: TGTGCCAGCAGTTACTCGGGCCAGCTTAATTCACCCCTCCACTTT.

This rearrangement joins TRBV5-6 to TRBJ2-5; 7 nucleotides align to TRBD1. CDR3 length: 15 amino acids. Germline loops: CDR1 SGHDT, CDR2 YYEEEE. Losses at the gene ends were 4 bases for V and 5 bases for J; bases not matched to a gene: 11. The CDR3 coding sequence is TGTGCCAGCAGCACCCTACAGGGGACCGGGGAGACCCAGTACTTC. Translated, it gives CASSTLQGTGETQYF.

The V gene is TRBV10-3, the J gene TRBJ2-2, with 10 bases lining up with TRBD2. Germline values: CDR1 ENHRY, CDR2 SYGVKD. The CDR3 loop spans 19 amino acids. Trimming took 0 bases from V and 2 from J; bases not matched to a gene: 9. DNA for the CDR3: TGTGCCATCAGTGAGTCCGGGCTAGCGGGGGCCTATAACACCGGGGAGCTGTTTTTT. Its translation: CAISESGLAGAYNTGELFF.

The chain joins TRBV10-3 to TRBJ2-3, with 8 bases aligning to TRBD2. This CDR3 comprises 15 residues. J was trimmed by 5 bases and V by 6 bases; bases with no gene match: 10. CDR1 is ENHRY, CDR2 SYGVKD, per germline. In DNA, the CDR3 is TGTGCCATCAGGGAGGCCGGGGGGGCGAGAGATACGCAGTATTTT. It codes for CAIREAGGARDTQYF.

The V call is TRBV5-6, the J call TRBJ1-2; D is unclear. Per germline, CDR1 SGHDT and CDR2 YYEEEE. V was cut by 2 bases and J by 8 bases, with 13 bases left in between. The CDR3 loop spans 13 amino acids. This CDR3 reads CASSFKSALGYTF. Written as DNA, the CDR3 is TGTGCCAGCAGCTTCAAAAGCGCCTTGGGCTACACCTTC.

V is TRBV7-9 and J is TRBJ1-5; D may be TRBD1 (5 bases). The CDR3 totals 14 residues. V was clipped by 5 bases and J by 7 bases, with 15 bases between them. From germline, CDR1 is SEHNR and CDR2 FQNEAQ (reference sequence). DNA for the CDR3: TGTGCCAGCAGCAGGGGTCAGGGATACCAGCCCCAGCATTTT. This sequence encodes CASSRGQGYQPQHF.

The chain recombines TRBV6-1 with TRBJ1-2; 8 positions match TRBD1. The junction had 5 bases not matched to a gene; V was cut back by 4 bases and J by 4 bases. CDR3 length equals 14 residues. Germline values: CDR1 MNHNS, CDR2 SASEGT. The CDR3 protein is CASSAQGATYGYTF. The CDR3 DNA reads TGTGCCAGCAGTGCCCAGGGGGCCACCTATGGCTACACCTTC.

The chain has TRBV6-5 and TRBJ2-3, with D perhaps matching TRBD1 (5 bases). Germline assignment: CDR1 MNHEY and CDR2 SVGAGI. The ends were cut back, 7 bases at V and 1 base at J, with 9 bases in the middle. The CDR3 runs 13 residues. CDR3 loop: CASKIQGTDTQYF. The CDR3 region has the DNA TGTGCCAGCAAGATACAGGGCACAGATACGCAGTATTTT.

V usage is TRBV5-1 and J usage is TRBJ2-5, with 10 bases identical to TRBD2. There are 15 residues in the CDR3. In germline, CDR1 is SGHRS, CDR2 YFSETQ. Trimming removed 4 bases from V and 2 bases from J; junction bases left unmatched: 5. The CDR3 DNA is TGCGCCAGCAGCCCCGGACTAGCGGTACAAGAGACCCAGTACTTC. Translating it yields CASSPGLAVQETQYF.

This clone appeared once. The V and J genes are TRBV19 and TRBJ2-1; D remains unclear. The germline CDR1 and CDR2 sequences are LNHDA and SQIVND (reference sequence). Trimming took 1 base from V and 9 from J, leaving 13 bases between them. The CDR3 contains 14 residues. The CDR3 DNA sequence: TGTGCCAGTAGTATAGGGTCCAGTCCGGGTGAGCAGTTCTTC. Protein: CASSIGSSPGEQFF.

The chain joins TRBV4-1 to TRBJ2-5; D is ambiguous. Between the trimmed V and J ends, which lost 0 bases and 5 bases, there was a span of 13 bases. Germline lookup yields CDR1 MGHRA and CDR2 YSYEKL. The CDR3 runs 15 residues. CDR3 coding DNA: TGCGCCAGCAGCCAAGAGGGCATTAACACGGAGACCCAGTACTTC. This gives the protein CASSQEGINTETQYF.

This clone appeared once. V gene TRBV30 combines with J gene TRBJ2-3; D is perhaps TRBD1 or TRBD2 (5 bases each). The CDR3 has 15 amino acids. Trimming stripped 5 bases from V and 8 bases from J, with 23 bases between. Germline V lookup: CDR1 GTSNPN, CDR2 SVGIG (reference sequence). This chain's CDR3 is CAWATSGISRGTQYF. CDR3 DNA sequence: TGTGCCTGGGCCACCTCCGGGATCTCTAGGGGTACGCAGTATTTT.

On this clone: At one end the junction does not follow the germline gene, possibly because of a read error. V is TRBV14 and J is TRBJ2-7; D call uncertain. CDR3 length: 13 residues. The V gene's germline CDR1 is SGHDN and CDR2 FVKESK. As DNA, the CDR3 is TGTACCAGCAGCCAGCGTAGGTCCTACGAGCAGTACTTC. It specifies CTSSQRRSYEQYF.

V gene TRBV6-5 combines with J gene TRBJ2-5, with 10 bases matching TRBD2. There are 15 residues in the CDR3. Germline V CDR1 and CDR2: MNHEY, SVGAGI. Trimming at V came to 4 bases and at J to 1 base, leaving 3 bases not matched to a gene. The CDR3 loop is CASSSAGGSQETQYF. CDR3 in DNA: TGTGCCAGCAGTTCAGCGGGGGGGTCCCAAGAGACCCAGTACTTC.

The chain employs TRBV5-4 and TRBJ2-7, with 9 bases lining up with TRBD2. The ends lost 0 bases at V and 5 bases at J; junction bases unmatched: 9. From germline, CDR1 is SGHNT and CDR2 YYREEE (reference sequence). CDR3 length equals 16 residues. This CDR3 reads CASSLGTAGGLDEQYF. The CDR3 nucleotides are TGTGCCAGCAGCTTGGGTACGGCGGGGGGGCTGGACGAGCAGTACTTC.

The chain carries TRBV7-9 and TRBJ1-3, with a tentative D call TRBD1 (6 bases). The CDR3 has 15 amino acids. Germline CDR1 and CDR2: SEHNR and FQNEAQ (reference sequence). Trimming took off 3 bases at V and 0 bases at J, with 9 bases between the two ends. The CDR3 protein is CASSLTGSSGNTIYF. The CDR3 nucleotides are TGTGCCAGCAGCTTGACAGGAAGCTCTGGAAACACCATATATTTT.

This clone appeared a single time. This chain uses TRBV28 with TRBJ2-7; D might be TRBD1 (6 bases). This CDR3 region has 15 residues. Germline loops: CDR1 MDHEN, CDR2 SYDVKM. Trimming left V 6 bases short and J 2 bases short, with 17 bases between. In DNA form, the CDR3 reads TGTGCCAGCAGAGACCCGGGACACACAACCTACGAGCAGTACTTC. Translated: CASRDPGHTTYEQYF.

The V call is TRBV28, the J call TRBJ2-7, with 8 bases lining up with TRBD1. CDR3 length equals 16 residues. V lost 4 bases to trimming and J lost 12 bases; unmatched junction nucleotides: 20. Germline-derived CDR1 and CDR2 are MDHEN and SYDVKM. This chain's CDR3 is CASSSTGWTGSASGYF. The CDR3, as DNA: TGTGCCAGCAGTTCGACGGGTTGGACAGGGAGTGCCTCAGGGTACTTC.